The following is a T cell receptor (beta chain) sequence with its context. The sample belongs to a study of blood T cell repertoires in COVID-19. This CDR3 spans 12 amino acids. The trim removed 2 bases at V and 6 bases at J, leaving 2 bases unmatched. Germline V gene sequence: CDR1 GTSNPN, CDR2 SVGIG (reference sequence). Authors' methods: Amplification with reference gene primers provided the estimates of nucleated cell counts. TCRdb keeps only in-frame clones here, not all; method: immunoSEQ multiplex PCR. V, J and clone size are taken as reported in that table, and D and trimming were inferred from the DNA itself. The table records some 220,000 clones, 75% to 90% of them present only once. Participant reports of clinical history set cohort assignment.

The clonotype was recovered from a young woman in a cohort exposed to, infected with or recovered from COVID-19 (not recorded which). The genes are TRBV30 and TRBJ2-3, with 7 bases matching TRBD1. Sequencing used PBMCs or T cells enriched from blood (not recorded which). Here the CDR3 DNA reads TGTGCCTGGAGTCCGGGACAGGATACGCAGTATTTT. Amino acids: CAWSPGQDTQYF.